This T cell receptor beta chain was recorded in a study of T cell repertoires in cytomegalovirus infection. Across the whole study: Newly reported HLA-C-restricted and thoroughly characterized HLA-B-restricted CMV epitopes were employed. Regarding the study as a whole: In two of eight donors, the top clonotype was HLA-C-restricted CMV-specific. Public TCR beta family frequency separated CMV-and-HLA carriers, including in an independent cohort.

TCRdb itself ran the reads through MiXCR, one entry per CDR3 protein. The sample lists about a million distinct CDR3 sequences, approximately 33% seen once, with 13% in the top ten. This clonotype appeared a few times. What it recognizes is unknown. Germline V gene lookup returns CDR1 SEHNR and CDR2 FQNEAQ (reference sequence). The CDR3 consists of 19 residues. The V gene end was trimmed by 5 bases and the J gene end by 2 bases; junction bases not matched to a gene: 16. This receptor was taken from a human donor in good health (CMV status not recorded). Some clones in this sample may be carry-over from other donors' samples. The sequencing used cultured CD8+ T cells from PBMCs, collected from culture after CMV antigen stimulation. J is TRBJ2-1 and V is TRBV7-9; 9 bases are shared with TRBD1. This CDR3 is CASSHLLGQGMIPYNEQFF. For the CDR3, the DNA is TGTGCCAGCAGCCATCTACTCGGACAGGGGATGATCCCCTACAATGAGCAGTTCTTC.